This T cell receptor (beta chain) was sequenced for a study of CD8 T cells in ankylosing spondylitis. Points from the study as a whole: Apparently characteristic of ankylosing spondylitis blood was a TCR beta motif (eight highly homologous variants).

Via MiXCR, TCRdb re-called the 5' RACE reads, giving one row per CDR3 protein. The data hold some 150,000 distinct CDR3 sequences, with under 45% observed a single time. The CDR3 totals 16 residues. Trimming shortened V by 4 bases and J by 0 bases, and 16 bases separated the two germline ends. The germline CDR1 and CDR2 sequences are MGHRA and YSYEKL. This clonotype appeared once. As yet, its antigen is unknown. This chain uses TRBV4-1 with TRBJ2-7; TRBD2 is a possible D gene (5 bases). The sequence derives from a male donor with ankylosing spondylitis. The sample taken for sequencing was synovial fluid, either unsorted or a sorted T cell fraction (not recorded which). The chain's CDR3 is CASSPSAAEYSYEQYF. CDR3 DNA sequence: TGCGCCAGCAGCCCCTCCGCAGCGGAGTACTCCTACGAGCAGTACTTC.